The clone carrying this T cell receptor (beta chain) appeared once. Its antigen is not known. PCR involved 60 Vbeta and 13 Jbeta primers. Repertoires were generated with immunoSEQ multiplex PCR, while TCRdb's copy carries only in-frame clones and drops some. The sample shows fewer than 85,000 clones, 55% to 75% of them seen only once. The data stem from a study of cytomegalovirus exposure and HLA in healthy donors. Per germline, CDR1 SGHRS and CDR2 YFSETQ. V was trimmed by 3 bases and J by 6 bases, leaving 16 bases between them. The CDR3 sequence is 15 residues long. Study results and limitations: Later work showed greater clonal expansion in HLA-associated TCR beta chains than in equally common others.

The rearrangement links TRBV5-1 to TRBJ1-5, with D tentatively TRBD1 (5 bases). The clonotype originates from a woman between 35 and 50 years old in good health and CMV-seropositive. The sample consisted of PBMCs. CDR3 sequence: CASSWGGVEGQPQHF. DNA of the CDR3: TGCGCCAGCAGCTGGGGGGGGGTGGAGGGTCAGCCCCAGCATTTT.